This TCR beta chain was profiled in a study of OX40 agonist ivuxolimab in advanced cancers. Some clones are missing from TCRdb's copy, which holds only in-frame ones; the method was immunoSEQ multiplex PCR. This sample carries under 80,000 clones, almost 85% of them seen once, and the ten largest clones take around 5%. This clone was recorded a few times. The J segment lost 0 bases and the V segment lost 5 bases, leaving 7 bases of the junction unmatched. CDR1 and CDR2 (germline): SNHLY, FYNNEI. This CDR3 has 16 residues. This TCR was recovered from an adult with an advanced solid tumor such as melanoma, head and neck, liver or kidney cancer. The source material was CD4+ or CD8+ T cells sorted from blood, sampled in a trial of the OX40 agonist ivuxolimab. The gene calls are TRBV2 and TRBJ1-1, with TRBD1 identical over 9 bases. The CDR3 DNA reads TGTGCCAGCAGTCTTTACAGGGGGCGCATGAACACTGAAGCTTTCTTT. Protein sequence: CASSLYRGRMNTEAFF.